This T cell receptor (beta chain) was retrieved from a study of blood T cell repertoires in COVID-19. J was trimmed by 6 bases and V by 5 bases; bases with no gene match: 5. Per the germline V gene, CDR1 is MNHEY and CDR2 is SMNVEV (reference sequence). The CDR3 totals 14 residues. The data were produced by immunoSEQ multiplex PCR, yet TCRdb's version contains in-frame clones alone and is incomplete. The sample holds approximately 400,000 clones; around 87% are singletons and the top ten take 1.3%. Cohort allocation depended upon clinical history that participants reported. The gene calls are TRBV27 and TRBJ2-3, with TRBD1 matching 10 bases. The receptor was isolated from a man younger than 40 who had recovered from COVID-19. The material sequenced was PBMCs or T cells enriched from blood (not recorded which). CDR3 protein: CASSRQGASDTQYF. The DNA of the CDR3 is TGTGCCAGCAGTCGACAGGGGGCGTCCGATACGCAGTATTTT.